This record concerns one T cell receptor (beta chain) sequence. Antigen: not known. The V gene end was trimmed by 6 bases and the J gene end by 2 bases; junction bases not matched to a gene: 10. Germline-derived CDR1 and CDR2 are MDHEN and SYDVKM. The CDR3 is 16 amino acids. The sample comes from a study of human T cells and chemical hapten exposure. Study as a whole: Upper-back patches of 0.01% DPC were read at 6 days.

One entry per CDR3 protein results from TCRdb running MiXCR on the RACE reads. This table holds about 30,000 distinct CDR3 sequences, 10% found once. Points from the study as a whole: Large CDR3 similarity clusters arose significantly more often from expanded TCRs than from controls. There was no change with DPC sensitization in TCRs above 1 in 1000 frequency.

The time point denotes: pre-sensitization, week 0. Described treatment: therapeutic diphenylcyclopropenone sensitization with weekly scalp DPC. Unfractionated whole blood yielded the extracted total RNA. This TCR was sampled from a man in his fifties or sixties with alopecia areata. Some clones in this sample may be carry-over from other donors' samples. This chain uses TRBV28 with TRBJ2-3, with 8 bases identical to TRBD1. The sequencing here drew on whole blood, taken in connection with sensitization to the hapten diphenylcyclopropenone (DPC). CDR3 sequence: CASRPTGAQSTDTQYF. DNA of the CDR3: TGTGCCAGCAGACCGACAGGGGCCCAATCCACAGATACGCAGTATTTT. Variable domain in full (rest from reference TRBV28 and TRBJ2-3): DVKVTQSSRYLVKRTGEKVFLECVQDMDHENMFWYRQDPGLGLRLIYFSYDVKMKEKGDIPEGYSVSREKKERFSLILESASTNQTSMYLCASRPTGAQSTDTQYFGPGTRLTVL.